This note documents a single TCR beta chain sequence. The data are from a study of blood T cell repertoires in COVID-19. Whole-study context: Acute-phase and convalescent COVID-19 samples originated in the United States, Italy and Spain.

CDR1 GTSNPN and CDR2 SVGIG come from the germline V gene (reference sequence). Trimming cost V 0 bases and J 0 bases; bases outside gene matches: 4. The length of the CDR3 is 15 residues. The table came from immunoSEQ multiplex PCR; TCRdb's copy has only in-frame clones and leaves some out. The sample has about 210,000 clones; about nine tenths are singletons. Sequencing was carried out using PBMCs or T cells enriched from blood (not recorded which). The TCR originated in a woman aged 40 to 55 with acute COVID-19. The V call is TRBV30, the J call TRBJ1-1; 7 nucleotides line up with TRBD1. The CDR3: CAWSVPGTVNTEAFF. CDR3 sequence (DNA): TGTGCCTGGAGTGTACCCGGGACAGTGAACACTGAAGCTTTCTTT.